This T cell receptor (beta chain) was found in a study of blood T cells in healthy people across ages. Turning to this clonotype: Its antigen is undetermined. A read error may be the cause here, since a much bigger clone is one base away.

Per the germline V gene, CDR1 is SGHRS and CDR2 is YFSETQ. The J segment lost 13 bases and the V segment lost 5 bases, leaving 12 bases of the junction unmatched. The CDR3 has 13 residues. It was with a sample-barcoded 5' primer and a J-beta primer mix that a second PCR of roughly 6 to 12 cycles was run. TCRdb reanalysed the 5' RACE reads using MiXCR and keeps one entry per CDR3 protein. The table includes some 1.7 million distinct CDR3 sequences, over 25% detected once. General observations from the study: Strong correlation linked observed beta diversity and percent naive T cells. The diversity estimates, figures obtained from one million T cells, were considered underestimates. Because donor CMV status was unknown, expanded clonotype changes were possibly confounded.

This sequence was found in a young woman in good health. The chain recombines TRBV5-1 with TRBJ2-4; 7 positions agree with TRBD2. The sequencing input was blood. The CDR3 nucleotides read TGCGCCAGCAGAGGACTAGTGGGGGATGAGCAGTACTTC. This codes for CASRGLVGDEQYF.